This TCR beta chain was identified during a study of blood T cell repertoires in COVID-19. The V gene end was trimmed by 8 bases and the J gene end by 2 bases; junction bases not matched to a gene: 2. The CDR3 has 13 amino acids. In the original workflow: Estimated nucleated cell counts came from reference gene primer amplification. Repertoires were generated with immunoSEQ multiplex PCR, while TCRdb's copy carries only in-frame clones and drops some. D and trimming were read from the DNA, whereas the V and J calls and clone size are those reported in that table. The table includes some 97,000 clones, 80% detected once.

The chain employs TRBV12-3 or TRBV12-4 and TRBJ2-7, with TRBD2 matching over 11 bases. This sequence was found in a man between 65 and 85 years old with active or convalescent COVID-19. Material for sequencing was peripheral blood. Written as DNA, the CDR3 is TGTGCCAGCCAGACTAGCGGGGCCTACGAGCAGTACTTC. It translates to CASQTSGAYEQYF.